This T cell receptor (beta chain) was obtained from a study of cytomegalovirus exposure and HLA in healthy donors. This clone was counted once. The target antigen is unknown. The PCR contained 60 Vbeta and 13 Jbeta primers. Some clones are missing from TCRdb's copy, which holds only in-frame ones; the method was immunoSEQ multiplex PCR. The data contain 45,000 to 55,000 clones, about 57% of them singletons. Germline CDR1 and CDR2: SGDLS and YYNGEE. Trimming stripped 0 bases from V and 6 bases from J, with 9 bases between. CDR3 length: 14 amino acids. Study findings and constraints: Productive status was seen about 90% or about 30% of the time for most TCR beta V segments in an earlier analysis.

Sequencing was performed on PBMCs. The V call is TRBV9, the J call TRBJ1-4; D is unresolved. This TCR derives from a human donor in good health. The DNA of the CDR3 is TGTGCCAGCAGCGTAGACCCCTCAGATGAAAAACTGTTTTTT. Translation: CASSVDPSDEKLFF.